Included here is one TCR beta chain sequence, with context. These data originate in a study of control samples from healthy donors and cancer patients. Trimming removed 6 bases from V and 10 bases from J, with 18 bases in between. CDR1 and CDR2 (germline): ENHRY, SYGVKD. The CDR3 extends over 13 amino acids. Libraries were prepared by immunoSEQ multiplex PCR; TCRdb keeps only in-frame clonotypes and omits some of them. Of more than 140,000 clones in the sample, roughly 94% were seen once. Sequencing was performed on blood. The TCR sequence derives from a man aged 35 to 55 in good health. J is TRBJ1-1 and V is TRBV10-3; weak D call: TRBD1 (6 bases). CDR3 nucleotides: TGTGCCATCAGAACGACAGGTCTCGGCGGAGCTTTCTTT. Amino acid sequence: CAIRTTGLGGAFF.